This T cell receptor beta chain originates from a study of OX40 agonist ivuxolimab in advanced cancers. Study background: At doses from 0.01 to 10 mg/kg, patients were given intravenous ivuxolimab every 2 weeks.

Study-wide findings and caveats: Expanded clones tended on average to be more numerous among CD8+ T cells than CD4+.

On this clone: Its antigen is still unknown.

Excluded were patients having autoimmune disease history or systemic immunosuppression. Assay: immunoSEQ multiplex PCR; the TCRdb copy retains only in-frame clones and omits some. The data hold about 89,000 clones, with nearly 90% observed a single time. The TCR originated in an adult with an advanced solid tumor such as melanoma, head and neck, liver or kidney cancer. The sequencing used CD4+ or CD8+ T cells sorted from blood, collected in a trial of the OX40 agonist ivuxolimab.

The CDR3 sequence: CASSQRARGGGNTIYF. CDR3 DNA sequence: TGCGCCAGCAGTCAGAGGGCGAGGGGAGGTGGAAACACCATATATTTT. The genes are TRBV23-1 and TRBJ1-3, with D possibly being TRBD1 (5 bases). TRBV23-1 qualifies as an ORF whose function is uncertain. The CDR3 is made up of 16 amino acids. Trimming cost V 3 bases and J 3 bases, with 15 bases left between them.